The sequence of this T cell receptor beta chain was determined in a study of T cell responses to AZD1222 COVID-19 vaccine (dated by TCRdb to the early 2020s). A note on the overall study: AZD1222 recipients whose second dose came at about 4 weeks and those whose second dose came at about 12 weeks were combined into one group, since spike-specific TCR depth and breadth did not differ between the two schedules. TCR sequencing was performed for about 250 trial participants, of whom around 200 were given two doses of AZD1222 and roughly 25 were given two doses of MenACWY control vaccine. Trial participants were enrolled by age into 18-55, 56-69 and 70-plus year subgroups, with 148, 28 and 57 TCR-sequenced participants respectively. The paper's findings and limits, for the study overall: In the small 56-69-year group, the increase in depth fell short of significance, most likely because of low power. Reportedly, almost half of the unique spike-specific TCRs recognized epitopes lying outside the regions that are mutated in the B.1.351 and B.1.1.7 variants. The whole spike protein was spanned by vaccine-associated CD4 TCRs, and dominant responses were seen in regions 160-218 and 743-854. Only a handful of AZD1222 recipients were SARS-CoV-2 seropositive at baseline, limiting conclusions about previously exposed vaccinees. Because no day 14 peak-response samples were available, the repertoires could be characterized only after the peak T cell response. Most participants were white British and females outnumbered males, and the authors suggested that clonal diversity may have been underestimated. After two AZD1222 doses, both the breadth and the depth of spike-specific TCRs were significantly higher than at day 0 and than in MenACWY recipients.

The CDR3 regions of human TCRbeta chains were subjected to immunosequencing. On the study's bioinformatics: Repertoire TCRs were matched against a reference library of SARS-CoV-2-specific TCRs generated with the MIRA antigen-specificity platform. Breadth was defined as the fraction of unique TCRs that were SARS-CoV-2-associated, and depth was defined as the fraction of total T cells that were SARS-CoV-2-associated. Using the MIRA data, each spike-specific TCR was assigned both to the spike region to which the TCR was reactive and to a CD4 or CD8 class. Log10-transformed breadth and depth values were compared by one-way ANOVA with Sidak's multiple comparisons tests. TCRdb took over this immuneACCESS table, retaining in-frame rearrangements with V and J assigned. Such tables are incomplete; in checked studies, under half of the missing clones stem from an unresolved V gene, and the remainder is unexplained. V and J calls plus clone size are reproduced from that table; the DNA served to infer D and trimming. Across this sample there are about 160,000 clones, with 85% to 90% seen only once. Around 5.5% of the sample comes from the top ten.

Turning to this clone: The target of this receptor is not known. The input lacks base qualities; no much larger clone sits a single base away.

V is pruned by 4 bases and J by 3 bases, leaving 12 bases of the junction without a gene match. The CDR3 contains 16 residues, cysteine and phenylalanine counted. Kept here is only the CDR3 DNA, which spans 48 bases and is read in frame from base 1. From a lookup of the germline V gene, CDR1 and CDR2 are SGHTA and FQGNSA. The sample's time point label, in plain terms: baseline before first vaccination. Vaccinee samples were obtained from the UK trials COV001 and COV002, which included a single-blind randomized controlled phase 2/3 trial of AZD1222 (ChAdOx1 nCoV-19) in healthy adults. Trial participant PBMC samples were collected at day 0 and day 28 after the second dose for TCRbeta chain sequencing.

Sequencing used peripheral blood, obtained on day 0 of AZD1222 vaccination. This chain joins TRBV7-2 to TRBJ2-7, and TRBD1 matches 7 of the central bases. This clonotype was sampled from an adult in good health. The CDR3 is CASSSLTGAAIYEQYF. The bases are TGTGCCAGCAGCTCGCTCACAGGGGCAGCTATCTACGAGCAGTACTTC.